Listed below are T cell receptor beta chains from one sample, sequenced in a study of identical twins. Each CDR3 protein gets one entry after TCRdb re-called the 5' RACE reads with MiXCR. This table holds 450,000 to 500,000 distinct CDR3 sequences, approximately 14% found once. The sample was also reused in another study, on yellow fever vaccine responses in identical twins.

The sequencing input was CD4+ T cells sorted from blood. The receptors were sampled from a woman in her late teens or twenties in good health. CDR3s include the opening cysteine and the closing phenylalanine or tryptophan.

j_gene: TRBJ2-7; v_gene: TRBV20-1; CDR3aa: CSARDLDRSLSYEQYF
j_gene: TRBJ2-7; v_gene: TRBV30; CDR3aa: CAWSGWDRGYEQYF
j_gene: TRBJ2-1; v_gene: TRBV7-2; CDR3aa: CASSPNGLAGGPEQFF
j_gene: TRBJ2-2; v_gene: TRBV29-1; CDR3aa: CSVRWDSANTGELFF
j_gene: TRBJ2-5; v_gene: TRBV6-2/TRBV6-3; CDR3aa: CASTPRSHQETQYF
j_gene: TRBJ1-1; v_gene: TRBV19; CDR3aa: CASTRAGGTEAFF
j_gene: TRBJ2-7; v_gene: TRBV7-9; CDR3aa: CASSLEPSGRINF
j_gene: TRBJ2-7; v_gene: TRBV6-1; CDR3aa: CASAAGTDIYEQYF
j_gene: TRBJ2-3; v_gene: TRBV12-3/TRBV12-4; CDR3aa: CASSPRAGRGGFDTQYF
j_gene: TRBJ1-5; v_gene: TRBV5-6; CDR3aa: CASSLRTSGNQPQHF